This record covers a single T cell receptor beta chain. Its antigen is unidentified. Unsorted PBMC replicate PCRs used roughly 270 ng DNA, 25,000 to 35,000 T cell genomes. Source study methods: As immunoSEQ supplied junction-only sequences (without quality scores), filtering differed. TCRdb's copy holds only in-frame clones and misses some; the assay was immunoSEQ multiplex PCR. The V and J calls and clone size were taken over from that table, and D and trimming were inferred from the DNA. The repertoire holds hundreds of thousands of clones, with roughly four fifths as singletons. This sample is drawn from a study of shared clonotypes between healthy human individuals. Points from the study as a whole: Few donors restricted represented genetic and exposure-history diversity.

The germline CDR1 and CDR2 sequences are MDHEN and SYDVKM. The V end was cut by 4 bases, the J end by 5 bases, with 17 bases between. This CDR3 is built from 15 residues. The genes are TRBV28 and TRBJ2-5; the D gene is possibly TRBD1 (6 bases). The sample taken for sequencing was PBMCs. The receptor's source is a woman aged 40 to 55 in good health. Some clones in this sample may be carry-over from other donors' samples. CDR3 coding DNA: TGTGCCAGCAGTTCAGGGGTGGGGTCGAGGGAGACCCAGTACTTC. Translating it yields CASSSGVGSRETQYF.